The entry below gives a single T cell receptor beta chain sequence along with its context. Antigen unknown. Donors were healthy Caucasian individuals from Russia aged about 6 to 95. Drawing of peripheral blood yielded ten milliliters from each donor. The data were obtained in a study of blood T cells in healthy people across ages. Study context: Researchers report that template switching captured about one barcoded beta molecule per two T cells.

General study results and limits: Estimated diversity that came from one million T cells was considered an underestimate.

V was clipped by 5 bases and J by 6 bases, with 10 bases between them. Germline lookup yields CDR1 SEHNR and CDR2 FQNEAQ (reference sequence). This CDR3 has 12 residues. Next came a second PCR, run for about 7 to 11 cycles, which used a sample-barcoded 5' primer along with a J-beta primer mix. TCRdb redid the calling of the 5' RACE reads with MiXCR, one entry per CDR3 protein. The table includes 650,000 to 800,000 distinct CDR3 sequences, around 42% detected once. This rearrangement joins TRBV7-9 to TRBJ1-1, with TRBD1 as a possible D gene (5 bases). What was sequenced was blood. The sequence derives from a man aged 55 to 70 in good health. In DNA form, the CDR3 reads TGTGCCAGCAGCCTAGGGGAACCTGAAGCTTTCTTT. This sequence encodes CASSLGEPEAFF.